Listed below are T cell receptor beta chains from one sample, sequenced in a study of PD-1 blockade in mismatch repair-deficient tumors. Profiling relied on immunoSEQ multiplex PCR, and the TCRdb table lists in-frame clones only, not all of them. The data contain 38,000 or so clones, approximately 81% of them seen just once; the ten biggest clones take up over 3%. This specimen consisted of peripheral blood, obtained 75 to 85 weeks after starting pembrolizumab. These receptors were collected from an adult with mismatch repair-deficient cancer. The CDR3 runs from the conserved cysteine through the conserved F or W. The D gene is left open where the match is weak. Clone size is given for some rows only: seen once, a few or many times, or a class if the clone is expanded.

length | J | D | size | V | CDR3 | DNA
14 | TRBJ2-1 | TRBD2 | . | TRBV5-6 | CASSSLAGYNEQFF | TGTGCCAGCAGCTCTCTAGCGGGGTACAATGAGCAGTTCTTC
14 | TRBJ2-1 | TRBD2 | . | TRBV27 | CATAPGLAYNEQFF | TGTGCCACAGCCCCGGGACTAGCCTACAATGAGCAGTTCTTC
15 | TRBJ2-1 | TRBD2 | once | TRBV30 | CAWSVGGRMYGEQFF | TGTGCCTGGAGTGTTGGCGGGAGGATGTACGGTGAGCAGTTCTTC
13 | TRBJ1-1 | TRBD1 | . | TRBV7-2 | CASSSTGYPVAFF | TGTGCCAGCAGCTCGACAGGGTACCCCGTCGCTTTCTTT
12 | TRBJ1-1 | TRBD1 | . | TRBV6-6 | CASSTGVTEAFF | TGTGCCAGCAGCACAGGGGTAACTGAAGCTTTCTTT
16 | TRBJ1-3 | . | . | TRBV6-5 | CASSYSSRSSGNTIYF | TGTGCCAGCAGTTACTCGTCCCGGAGCTCTGGAAACACCATATATTTT
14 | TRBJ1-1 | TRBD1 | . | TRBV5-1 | CASSPRGGGTEAFF | TGCGCCAGCAGCCCCAGAGGGGGCGGCACTGAAGCTTTCTTT
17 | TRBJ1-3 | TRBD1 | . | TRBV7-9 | CASTMTGASSSGNTIYF | TGTGCCAGCACCATGACAGGGGCCAGCAGCTCTGGAAACACCATATATTTT
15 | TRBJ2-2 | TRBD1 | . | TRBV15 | CATSFGDRGTGELFF | TGTGCCACCAGCTTTGGCGACAGGGGCACCGGGGAGCTGTTTTTT
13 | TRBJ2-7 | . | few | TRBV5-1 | CASSFVANYEQYF | TGCGCCAGCAGCTTTGTGGCAAACTACGAGCAGTACTTC
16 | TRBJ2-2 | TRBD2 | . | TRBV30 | CAWNPGTSGSVGELFF | TGTGCCTGGAACCCAGGGACTAGCGGGAGCGTCGGGGAGCTGTTTTTT
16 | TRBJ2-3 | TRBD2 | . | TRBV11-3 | CASSLGLAMVADTQYF | TGTGCCAGCAGCTTGGGACTAGCGATGGTCGCAGATACGCAGTATTTT
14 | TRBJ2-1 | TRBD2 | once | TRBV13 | CASNQAGARNEQFF | TGTGCCAGCAACCAAGCGGGAGCCCGCAATGAGCAGTTCTTC
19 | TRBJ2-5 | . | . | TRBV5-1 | CASSLTPHGASGPQETQYF | TGCGCCAGCAGCTTGACCCCCCACGGGGCTTCAGGGCCCCAAGAGACCCAGTACTTC
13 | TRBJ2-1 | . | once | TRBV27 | CASSPGPHNEQFF | TGTGCCAGCAGCCCGGGACCACACAATGAGCAGTTCTTC
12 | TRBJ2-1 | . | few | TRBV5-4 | CASSRDANEQFF | TGTGCCAGCAGCCGGGACGCCAATGAGCAGTTCTTC
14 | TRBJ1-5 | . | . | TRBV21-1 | CASSKEYGVQPQHF | TGTGCCAGCAGCAAAGAGTACGGGGTTCAGCCCCAGCATTTT
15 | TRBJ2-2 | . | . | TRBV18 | CASSPIPANTGELFF | TGTGCCAGCTCACCCATCCCGGCGAACACCGGGGAGCTGTTTTTT
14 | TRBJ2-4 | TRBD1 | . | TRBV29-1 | CSVWDSLAKNIQYF | TGCAGCGTTTGGGACAGTCTAGCCAAAAACATTCAGTACTTC
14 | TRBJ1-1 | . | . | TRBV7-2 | CASSFGQAGTEAFF | TGTGCCAGCAGCTTTGGCCAAGCCGGCACTGAAGCTTTCTTT
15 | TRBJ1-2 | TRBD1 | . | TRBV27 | CASSLSGTGGYGYTF | TGTGCCAGCAGTTTATCGGGGACAGGGGGCTATGGCTACACCTTC
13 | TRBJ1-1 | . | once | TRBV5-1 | CASSFGGNTEAFF | TGCGCCAGCAGCTTTGGGGGGAACACTGAAGCTTTCTTT
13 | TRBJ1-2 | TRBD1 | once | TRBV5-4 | CASSLQGGYGYTF | TGTGCCAGCAGCCTCCAGGGGGGGTATGGCTACACCTTC
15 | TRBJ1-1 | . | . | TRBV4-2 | CASSQERLSQGGAFF | TGTGCCAGCAGCCAAGAAAGGCTTAGCCAGGGAGGAGCTTTCTTT
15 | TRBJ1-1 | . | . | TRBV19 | CASSTPDRLNTEAFF | TGTGCCAGTAGTACCCCCGACAGATTGAACACTGAAGCTTTCTTT
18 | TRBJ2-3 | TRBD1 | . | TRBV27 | CASSFLYSGTGVTDTQYF | TGTGCCAGCAGTTTCCTATATAGTGGGACAGGGGTCACAGATACGCAGTATTTT
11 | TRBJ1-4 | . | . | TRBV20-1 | CSAKTTEKLFF | TGCAGTGCTAAAACGACTGAAAAACTGTTTTTT
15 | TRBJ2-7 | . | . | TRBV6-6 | CASSYARDSSYEQYF | TGTGCCAGCAGTTACGCCCGGGACTCCTCCTACGAGCAGTACTTC
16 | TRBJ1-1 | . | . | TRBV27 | CASSPGPGQMNTEAFF | TGTGCCAGCAGTCCTGGACCGGGACAAATGAACACTGAAGCTTTCTTT
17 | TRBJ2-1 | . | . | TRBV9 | CASSLQYDRYTYNEQFF | TGTGCCAGCAGCCTTCAGTATGACAGGTATACCTACAATGAGCAGTTCTTC
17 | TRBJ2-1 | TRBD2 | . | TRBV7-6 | CASSRTSGSLIWDEQFF | TGTGCCAGCAGCCGGACTAGCGGGAGTCTCATTTGGGATGAGCAGTTCTTC
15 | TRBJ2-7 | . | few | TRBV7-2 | CASSLETGLIYEQYF | TGTGCCAGCAGCTTAGAAACAGGGCTTATCTACGAGCAGTACTTC
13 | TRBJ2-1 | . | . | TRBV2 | CASSALGGGEQFF | TGTGCCAGCAGTGCTTTGGGTGGCGGTGAGCAGTTCTTC
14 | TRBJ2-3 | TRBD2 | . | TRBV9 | CASSVATSRDTQYF | TGTGCCAGCAGCGTAGCGACTAGCCGGGATACGCAGTATTTT
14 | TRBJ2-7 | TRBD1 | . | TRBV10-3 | CAISAPGQGDEQYF | TGTGCCATCAGTGCCCCGGGACAGGGTGACGAGCAGTACTTC
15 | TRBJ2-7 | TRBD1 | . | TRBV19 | CASSIGRTGSDEQYF | TGTGCCAGTAGTATAGGTAGGACAGGGTCGGACGAGCAGTACTTC
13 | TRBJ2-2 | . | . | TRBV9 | CASSAMNTGELFF | TGTGCCAGCAGCGCCATGAACACCGGGGAGCTGTTTTTT
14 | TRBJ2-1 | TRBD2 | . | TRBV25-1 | CASSVAGVYNEQFF | TGTGCCAGCAGTGTGGCGGGGGTTTACAATGAGCAGTTCTTC
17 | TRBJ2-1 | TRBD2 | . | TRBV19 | CASSAVAGARVRDEQFF | TGTGCCAGTAGCGCCGTAGCGGGAGCTCGGGTCCGTGATGAGCAGTTCTTC
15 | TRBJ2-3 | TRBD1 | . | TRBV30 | CAWSTGQGHTDTQYF | TGTGCCTGGAGTACCGGACAGGGCCACACAGATACGCAGTATTTT
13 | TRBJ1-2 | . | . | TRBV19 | CASSIDKTGGYTF | TGTGCCAGTAGTATAGACAAGACAGGTGGCTACACCTTC
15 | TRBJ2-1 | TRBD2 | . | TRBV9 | CASSVASGGYNEQFF | TGTGCCAGCAGCGTAGCTAGCGGGGGGTACAATGAGCAGTTCTTC
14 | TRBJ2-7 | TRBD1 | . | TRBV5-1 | CASSVTGVSYEQYF | TGCGCCAGCAGCGTAACAGGGGTCTCCTACGAGCAGTACTTC
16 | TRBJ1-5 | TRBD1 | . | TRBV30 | CAWSHWDRGGAQPQHF | TGTGCCTGGAGTCATTGGGACAGGGGGGGGGCTCAGCCCCAGCATTTT
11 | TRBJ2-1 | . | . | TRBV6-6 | CASTGANEQFF | TGTGCCAGCACGGGGGCAAATGAGCAGTTCTTC
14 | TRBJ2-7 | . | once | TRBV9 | CASSMEVQGYEQYF | TGTGCCAGCAGCATGGAAGTCCAAGGCTACGAGCAGTACTTC
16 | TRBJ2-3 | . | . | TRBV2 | CASFPLRAASTDTQYF | TGTGCCAGCTTTCCCCTCAGGGCGGCTAGCACAGATACGCAGTATTTT
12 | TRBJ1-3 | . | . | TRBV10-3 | CALGGDGNTIYF | TGTGCCCTGGGCGGGGACGGAAACACCATATATTTT
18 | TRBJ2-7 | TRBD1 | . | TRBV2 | CASSDEILRDRGSYEQYF | TGTGCCAGCAGTGACGAGATCCTCCGGGACAGGGGCTCCTACGAGCAGTACTTC
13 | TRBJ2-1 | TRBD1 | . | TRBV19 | CASSDRGVYEQFF | TGTGCCAGTTCGGACAGGGGTGTATATGAGCAGTTCTTC
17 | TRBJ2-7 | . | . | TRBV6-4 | CASSERLTRTDSYEQYF | TGTGCCAGCAGTGAAAGACTTACGAGGACGGACTCCTACGAGCAGTACTTC
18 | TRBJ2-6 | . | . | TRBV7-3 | CASSLEGIGGSGANVLTF | TGTGCCAGCAGCTTAGAGGGGATAGGGGGCTCTGGGGCCAACGTCCTGACTTTC
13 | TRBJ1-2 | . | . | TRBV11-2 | CASSLAGPGGYTF | TGTGCCAGCAGCTTAGCAGGGCCCGGCGGCTACACCTTC
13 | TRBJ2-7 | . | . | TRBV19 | CASSSGTVYEQYF | TGTGCCAGTAGTAGCGGGACAGTCTACGAGCAGTACTTC
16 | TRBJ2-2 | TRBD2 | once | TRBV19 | CASRVSGRANTGELFF | TGTGCCAGTAGAGTAAGCGGGAGGGCGAACACCGGGGAGCTGTTTTTT
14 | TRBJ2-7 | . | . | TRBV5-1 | CASSSAAPSVEQYF | TGCGCCAGCAGCTCCGCAGCCCCCAGTGTCGAGCAGTACTTC
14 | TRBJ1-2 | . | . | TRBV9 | CASSPEALNYGYTF | TGTGCCAGCAGCCCAGAGGCCCTTAACTATGGCTACACCTTC
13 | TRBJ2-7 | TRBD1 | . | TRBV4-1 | CASSQVTGTEQYF | TGCGCCAGCAGCCAGGTGACAGGGACCGAGCAGTACTTC
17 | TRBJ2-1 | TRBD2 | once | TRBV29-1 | CSVEGGASGSPFNEQFF | TGCAGCGTTGAAGGGGGGGCTAGCGGGAGTCCATTCAATGAGCAGTTCTTC
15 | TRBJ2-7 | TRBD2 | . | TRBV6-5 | CASSYTAGGPVEQYF | TGTGCCAGCAGTTATACAGCGGGAGGGCCGGTCGAGCAGTACTTC